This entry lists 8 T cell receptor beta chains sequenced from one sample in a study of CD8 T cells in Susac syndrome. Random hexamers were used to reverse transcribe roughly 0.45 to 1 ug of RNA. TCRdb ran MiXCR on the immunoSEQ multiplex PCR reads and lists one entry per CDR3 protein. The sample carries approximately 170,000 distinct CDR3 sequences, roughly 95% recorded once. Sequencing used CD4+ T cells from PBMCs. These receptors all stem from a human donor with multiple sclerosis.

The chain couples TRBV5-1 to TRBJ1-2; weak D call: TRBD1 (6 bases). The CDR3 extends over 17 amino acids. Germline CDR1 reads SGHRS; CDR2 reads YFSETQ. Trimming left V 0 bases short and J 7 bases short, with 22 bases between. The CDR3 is CASSLGDTDSGGRGYTF. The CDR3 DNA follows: TGCGCCAGCAGCTTGGGAGACACGGACAGCGGAGGTCGTGGCTACACCTTC.

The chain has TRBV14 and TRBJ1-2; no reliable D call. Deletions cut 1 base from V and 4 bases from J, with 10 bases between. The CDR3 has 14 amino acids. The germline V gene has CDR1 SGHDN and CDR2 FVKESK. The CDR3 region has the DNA TGTGCCAGCAGCCAAGTCAGGTCCAGCTATGGCTACACCTTC. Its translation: CASSQVRSSYGYTF.

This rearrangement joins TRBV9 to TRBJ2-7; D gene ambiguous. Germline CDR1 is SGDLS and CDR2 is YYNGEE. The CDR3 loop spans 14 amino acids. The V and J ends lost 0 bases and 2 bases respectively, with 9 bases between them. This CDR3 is CASSVGGAAYEQYF. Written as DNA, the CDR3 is TGTGCCAGCAGCGTAGGTGGAGCCGCCTACGAGCAGTACTTC.

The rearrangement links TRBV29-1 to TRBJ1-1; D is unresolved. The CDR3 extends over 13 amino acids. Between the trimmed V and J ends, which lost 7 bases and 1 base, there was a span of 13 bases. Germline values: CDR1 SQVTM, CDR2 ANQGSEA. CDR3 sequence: CSAMVGQNTEAFF. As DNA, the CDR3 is TGCAGCGCCATGGTTGGTCAGAACACTGAAGCTTTCTTT.

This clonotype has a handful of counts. CDR3 bases: TGTGCCAGCAGTGAACGCACAGATACGCAGTATTTT. Its translation is CASSERTDTQYF. The chain links TRBV2 to TRBJ2-3; no reliable D call. The CDR3 is 12 residues long. Trimming removed 2 bases from V and 1 base from J, with 1 base in between. Germline values: CDR1 SNHLY, CDR2 FYNNEI.

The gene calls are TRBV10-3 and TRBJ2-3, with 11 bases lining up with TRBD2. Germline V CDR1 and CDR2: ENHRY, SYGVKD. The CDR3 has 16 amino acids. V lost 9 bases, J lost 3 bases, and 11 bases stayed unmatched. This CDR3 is CAIGTSGGVRTDTQYF. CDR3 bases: TGTGCCATAGGGACTAGCGGAGGGGTAAGAACAGATACGCAGTATTTT.

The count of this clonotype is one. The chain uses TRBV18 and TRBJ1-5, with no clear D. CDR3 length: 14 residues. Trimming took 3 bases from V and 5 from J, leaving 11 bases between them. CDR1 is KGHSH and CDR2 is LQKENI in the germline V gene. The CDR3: CASSPRHGDQPQHF. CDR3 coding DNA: TGTGCCAGCTCACCTCGACACGGAGATCAGCCCCAGCATTTT. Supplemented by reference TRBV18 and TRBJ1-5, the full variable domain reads NAGVMQNPRHLVRRRGQEARLRCSPMKGHSHVYWYRQLPEEGLKFMVYLQKENIIDESGMPKERFSAEFPKEGPSILRIQQVVRGDSAAYFCASSPRHGDQPQHFGDGTRLSIL.

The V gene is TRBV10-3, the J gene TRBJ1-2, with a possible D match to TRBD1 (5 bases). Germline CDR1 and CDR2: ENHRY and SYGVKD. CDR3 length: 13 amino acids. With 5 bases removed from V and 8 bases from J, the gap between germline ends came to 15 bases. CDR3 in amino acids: CAISSGTAAGYTF. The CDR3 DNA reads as TGTGCCATCAGTTCCGGGACGGCAGCGGGCTACACCTTC.